A single sample gave rise to the 15 T cell receptor beta chains below, sequenced in a study of CXCR3-negative and CXCR3-positive naive CD8 T cells. The TRB cDNA libraries were prepared by 5' RACE with UMI labels. For each CDR3 protein, TCRdb gives one entry from its re-call of the 5' RACE reads, without DNA. The table lists approximately 56,000 distinct CDR3 sequences. Input material: memory CD8+ T cells from blood. The receptors stem from a human donor in good health. Some clones in this sample may be carry-over from other donors' samples.

The chain is built from TRBV7-9 and TRBJ2-1. Per germline, CDR1 SEHNR and CDR2 FQNEAQ (reference sequence). The CDR3 is made up of 12 amino acids. CDR3 region: CASSLGWNEQFF.

The chain couples TRBV20-1 to TRBJ2-2. From germline, CDR1 is DFQATT and CDR2 SNEGSKA (reference sequence). This CDR3 is 13 amino acids long. The CDR3 sequence: CSARVDLTGELFF.

This rearrangement joins TRBV29-1 to TRBJ2-1; TCRdb calls TRBD2, which cannot be checked without DNA. The germline V gene has CDR1 SQVTM and CDR2 ANQGSEA. CDR3 length: 21 amino acids. The CDR3 reads CSVAPNMNLTGLIGPYNEQFF.

This rearrangement joins TRBV28 to TRBJ1-1; TCRdb's D gene call, TRBD1, goes unchecked for lack of DNA. Germline V gene lookup returns CDR1 MDHEN and CDR2 SYDVKM. The CDR3 extends over 15 amino acids. The CDR3 region is CASRHDRGTNTEAFF.

The chain uses TRBV5-1 and TRBJ2-1; there is no DNA to check the TCRdb D call of TRBD1. Germline values: CDR1 SGHRS, CDR2 YFSETQ. The CDR3 has 14 amino acids. The CDR3 loop is CASLDRGHGNEQFF.

The chain uses TRBV2 and TRBJ1-5. CDR1 and CDR2 (germline): SNHLY, FYNNEI. CDR3 length equals 15 residues. CDR3 loop: CASSPLPANDQPQHF.

This rearrangement joins TRBV4-1 to TRBJ2-1. Per the germline V gene, CDR1 is MGHRA and CDR2 is YSYEKL. The CDR3 loop spans 16 amino acids. The CDR3 sequence is CASSQEARSSYNEQFF.

The rearrangement uses TRBV6-1 and TRBJ2-7; the TCRdb D gene call, TRBD1, has no DNA to confirm it. Per the germline V gene, CDR1 is MNHNS and CDR2 is SASEGT. CDR3 length: 14 residues. The CDR3 loop is CASSEIGTGVEQYF.

V gene TRBV6-1 combines with J gene TRBJ2-7. CDR3 size: 15 residues. CDR1 MNHNS and CDR2 SASEGT come from the germline V gene. The CDR3 sequence is CASTERRSTTYEQYF.

The V gene is TRBV9, the J gene TRBJ1-1. The CDR3 loop spans 12 amino acids. Per the germline V gene, CDR1 is SGDLS and CDR2 is YYNGEE. The CDR3 loop reads CASSVDNTEAFF.

The rearrangement links TRBV29-1 to TRBJ2-1; TCRdb outputs TRBD2, but without DNA this stays unchecked. The CDR3 is 15 residues long. Germline V gene data show CDR1 as SQVTM and CDR2 as ANQGSEA. This chain's CDR3 is CSVELAGRSYNEQFF.

This chain joins TRBV6-2 or TRBV6-3 and TRBJ2-7. The CDR3 has 14 residues. Germline CDR1 MNHEY, CDR2 SVGEGT. Here the CDR3 reads CASSYAGEDYEQYF.

The genes are TRBV28 and TRBJ2-4. CDR1 MDHEN and CDR2 SYDVKM come from the germline V gene. The CDR3 length is 16 residues. The CDR3 loop reads CASSLSRGGVRDIQYF.

The CDR3 loop reads CASSLESGVRSETQYF. V gene TRBV7-2 combines with J gene TRBJ2-5; as DNA is missing, the TRBD2 call by TCRdb cannot be tested. From germline, CDR1 is SGHTA and CDR2 FQGNSA. This CDR3 has 16 residues.

The V and J genes are TRBV29-1 and TRBJ1-5; TCRdb calls TRBD1, which cannot be checked without DNA. Germline lookup yields CDR1 SQVTM and CDR2 ANQGSEA. The CDR3 covers 13 residues. The CDR3 here is CSVARGSNQPQHF.